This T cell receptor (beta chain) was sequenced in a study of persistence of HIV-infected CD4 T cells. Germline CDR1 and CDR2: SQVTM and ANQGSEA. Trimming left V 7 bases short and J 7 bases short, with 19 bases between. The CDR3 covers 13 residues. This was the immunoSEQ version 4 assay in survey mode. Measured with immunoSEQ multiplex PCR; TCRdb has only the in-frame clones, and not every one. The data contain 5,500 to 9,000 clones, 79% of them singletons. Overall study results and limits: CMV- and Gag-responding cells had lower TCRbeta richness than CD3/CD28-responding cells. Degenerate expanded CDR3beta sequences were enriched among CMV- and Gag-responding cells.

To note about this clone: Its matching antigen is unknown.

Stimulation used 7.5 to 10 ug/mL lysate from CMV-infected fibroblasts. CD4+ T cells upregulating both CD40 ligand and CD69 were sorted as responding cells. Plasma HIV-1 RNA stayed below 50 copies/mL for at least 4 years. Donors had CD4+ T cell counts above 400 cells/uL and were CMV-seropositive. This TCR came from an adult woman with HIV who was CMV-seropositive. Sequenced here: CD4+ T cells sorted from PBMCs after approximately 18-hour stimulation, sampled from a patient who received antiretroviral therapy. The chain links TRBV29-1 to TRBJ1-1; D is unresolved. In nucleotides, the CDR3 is TGCAGCGGTAGTTCGAGGCGCGGGGTTGAAGCTTTCTTT. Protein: CSGSSRRGVEAFF.